Presented here are 27 T cell receptor beta chains from one specimen sequenced in a study of CD8+CD57+ T cells in acquired aplastic anemia. The authors sequenced patients whose flow cytometry had shown CD8+CD57+ cell expansion. TCR beta VDJ and CDR3 profiles were obtained from a genomic DNA template. MiXCR, run by TCRdb on the reads, gives a single entry per CDR3 protein. The table includes more than 45,000 distinct CDR3 sequences, roughly three fifths detected once. Material for sequencing was sorted CD4+, CD8+, or CD8+CD57+ T cells (not recorded which) from PBMCs. The receptor set was obtained from a human donor with aplastic anemia.

V gene TRBV19 combines with J gene TRBJ2-1, with 9 bases aligning to TRBD2. Germline V gene lookup returns CDR1 LNHDA and CDR2 SQIVND (reference sequence). Trimming took 3 bases from V and 5 from J; bases not matched to a gene: 2. CDR3 size: 14 residues. DNA of the CDR3: TGTGCCAGTAGTATTAGCGGGGGAGACAATGAGCAGTTCTTC. Its protein is CASSISGGDNEQFF. The variable domain in full, completed from reference TRBV19 and TRBJ2-1, reads DGGITQSPKYLFRKEGQNVTLSCEQNLNHDAMYWYRQDPGQGLRLIYYSQIVNDFQKGDIAEGYSVSREKKESFPLTVTSAQKNPTAFYLCASSISGGDNEQFFGPGTRLTVL.

This clonotype showed up many times. The chain is built from TRBV5-4 and TRBJ2-7; TRBD1 matches at 8 bases. CDR1 is SGHNT, CDR2 YYREEE, per germline (reference sequence). V dropped 4 bases and J dropped 3; count of bases not matched to a gene: 6. There are 14 residues in the CDR3. The CDR3 DNA is TGTGCCAGCAGCATGGACAGGGAGGACTACGAGCAGTACTTC. Amino acids: CASSMDREDYEQYF.

The rearrangement uses TRBV19 and TRBJ1-4; 7 bases line up with TRBD1. The CDR3 has 13 residues. In germline, CDR1 is LNHDA, CDR2 SQIVND (reference sequence). V was pared by 10 bases and J by 4 bases, with 6 bases of the junction left unmatched. The CDR3 DNA follows: TGTGCCATCTCGACAGGGCGTAATGAAAAACTGTTTTTT. Its translation is CAISTGRNEKLFF.

This clonotype is categorized as medium-sized (0.01 to 0.1%). The gene calls are TRBV24-1 and TRBJ2-1; 7 nucleotides match TRBD1. The V gene's germline CDR1 is KGHDR and CDR2 SFDVKD. CDR3 length: 16 residues. Trimming removed 3 bases from V and 3 bases from J; junction bases left unmatched: 7. CDR3 bases: TGTGCCACCAGTGATCACGGGACAGCCGGCTACAATGAGCAGTTCTTC. Amino acid sequence: CATSDHGTAGYNEQFF.

The chain joins TRBV7-9 to TRBJ2-7; D unresolved. CDR1 SEHNR and CDR2 FQNEAQ come from the germline V gene (reference sequence). With 0 bases removed from V and 2 bases from J, the gap between germline ends came to 8 bases. CDR3 size: 14 residues. The CDR3 bases are TGTGCCAGCAGCTTAGCCAGTTCAGCCTACGAGCAGTACTTC. Residues: CASSLASSAYEQYF.

The chain employs TRBV5-1 and TRBJ2-5; TRBD1 is a possible D gene (5 bases). Germline loops: CDR1 SGHRS, CDR2 YFSETQ. This CDR3 has 14 amino acids. V lost 0 bases and J 0 bases, leaving 6 bases between the germline ends. In DNA, the CDR3 is TGCGCCAGCAGCTTGGGACAGTACCAAGAGACCCAGTACTTC. Translated: CASSLGQYQETQYF. Filled out from reference TRBV5-1 and TRBJ2-5, the complete variable domain reads KAGVTQTPRYLIKTRGQQVTLSCSPISGHRSVSWYQQTPGQGLQFLFEYFSETQRNKGNFPGRFSGRQFSNSRSEMNVSTLELGDSALYLCASSLGQYQETQYFGPGTRLLVL.

This chain joins TRBV29-1 and TRBJ2-5; D is undetermined. Germline CDR1 reads SQVTM; CDR2 reads ANQGSEA. Trimming removed 4 bases at V and 0 bases at J, with 6 bases between. This CDR3 comprises 12 residues. As DNA, the CDR3 is TGCAGCGTTGGAGCGTACCAAGAGACCCAGTACTTC. It codes for CSVGAYQETQYF.

The gene calls are TRBV10-3 and TRBJ1-2; possible D gene TRBD1, 6 bases. Per the germline V gene, CDR1 is ENHRY and CDR2 is SYGVKD. Trimming shortened V by 5 bases and J by 5 bases, and 12 bases separated the two germline ends. The CDR3 extends over 13 amino acids. The CDR3 DNA sequence: TGTGCCATCAGTCCAGGGGAGGAGTATGGCTACACCTTC. Translated, it gives CAISPGEEYGYTF.

The chain recombines TRBV4-1 with TRBJ2-7; 7 bases agree with TRBD2. Trimming took 11 bases from V and 3 from J; bases not matched to a gene: 7. The CDR3 length is 12 residues. In germline, CDR1 is MGHRA, CDR2 YSYEKL. The CDR3 bases are TGCGCCTCACCCAGCGGGATCTACGAGCAGTACTTC. This codes for CASPSGIYEQYF.

The V and J genes are TRBV2 and TRBJ1-2; 8 positions agree with TRBD1. V gave up 5 bases and J gave up 8 bases; unmatched junction bases: 7. Germline CDR1 and CDR2: SNHLY and FYNNEI. CDR3 size: 13 residues. The CDR3 nucleotides are TGTGCCAGCAGTTACTCAGGGGGCAGCGGCTACACCTTC. It codes for CASSYSGGSGYTF.

This clonotype appeared many times. The rearrangement joins TRBV6-6 to TRBJ1-1; D perhaps matches TRBD1 (6 bases). Germline lookup yields CDR1 MNHNY and CDR2 SVGAGI (reference sequence). V lost 0 bases to trimming and J lost 4 bases, with 6 bases between them. The CDR3 runs to 13 residues. In DNA form, the CDR3 reads TGTGCCAGCAGTTACTCAGGGGGCACTGAAGCTTTCTTT. Residues: CASSYSGGTEAFF.

There are many counts of this clonotype. This chain uses TRBV3-1 with TRBJ1-4; D ambiguous. This CDR3 has 13 residues. Deletions cut 0 bases from V and 8 bases from J, with 7 bases between. The germline gives CDR1 LGHDT, CDR2 YNNKEL (reference sequence). CDR3 in DNA: TGTGCCAGCAGCCAAGATGGGGTGGAAAAACTGTTTTTT. It codes for CASSQDGVEKLFF.

The J gene is TRBJ1-3, the V gene TRBV7-2, with D hard to call. Trimming took off 5 bases at V and 7 bases at J, with 0 bases between the two ends. CDR3 length: 9 amino acids. CDR1 and CDR2 (germline): SGHTA, FQGNSA. CDR3 region: CASSNTIYF. DNA for the CDR3: TGTGCCAGCAGCAACACCATATATTTT.

There are a few counts of this clonotype. A single base separates this from a much larger clone, so it may be a read error. The chain is built from TRBV12-3 or TRBV12-4 and TRBJ2-7, with 11 positions matching TRBD2. This CDR3 has 17 amino acids. Here the CDR3 reads CASSSLGLAGGKYEQHF. CDR3 nucleotides: TGTGCCAGCAGTTCTCTGGGGCTAGCGGGGGGTAAGTACGAGCAGCACTTC.

The chain combines TRBV7-2 with TRBJ1-6; D not resolved. The V and J ends lost 2 bases and 10 bases respectively, with 6 bases between them. Germline CDR1 is SGHTA and CDR2 is FQGNSA. The CDR3 runs 12 residues. CDR3 residues: CASSLIGSPLHF. The CDR3 DNA is TGTGCCAGCAGCTTAATAGGGTCACCCCTCCACTTT.

This clonotype was recorded many times. V usage is TRBV20-1 and J usage is TRBJ1-5; 8 bases map to TRBD1. This CDR3 is built from 16 residues. CDR1 is DFQATT, CDR2 SNEGSKA, per germline (reference sequence). The V gene end was trimmed by 6 bases and the J gene end by 2 bases; junction bases not matched to a gene: 12. This CDR3 reads CSATGQGRSGNQPQHF. The CDR3 coding sequence is TGCAGTGCAACCGGACAGGGAAGGTCTGGCAATCAGCCCCAGCATTTT.

This clonotype was observed once. The chain has TRBV19 and TRBJ2-1; D is possibly TRBD2 (5 bases). This CDR3 is built from 12 residues. Trimming left V 10 bases short and J 9 bases short, with 16 bases between. Germline-derived CDR1 and CDR2 are LNHDA and SQIVND (reference sequence). CDR3 nucleotide sequence: TGTGCCACAGGACCATACGGAGGTGAGCAGTTCTTC. Translated, it gives CATGPYGGEQFF.

This clonotype was counted only a few times. The chain recombines TRBV12-3 or TRBV12-4 with TRBJ2-3, with 12 positions matching TRBD2. Unmatched junction bases numbered 5, after V lost 4 bases and J lost 3 bases. This CDR3 region has 16 residues. CDR3 nucleotide sequence: TGTGCCAGCAGTTCTACTAGCGGGGGGTCTACAGATACGCAGTATTTT. Protein product: CASSSTSGGSTDTQYF.

This clonotype was found many times. This chain connects TRBV12-3 or TRBV12-4 to TRBJ2-7; D is unresolved. The CDR3 loop spans 11 amino acids. V was shortened by 3 bases and J by 6 bases, with 6 bases between the two germline ends. In DNA form, the CDR3 reads TGTGCCAGCAGTTTGTCGGCCGAGCAGTACTTC. The encoded protein is CASSLSAEQYF.

The chain is built from TRBV7-2 and TRBJ2-7; D gene unclear. CDR1 and CDR2 from the germline V gene are SGHTA and FQGNSA. V lost 5 bases, J lost 4 bases, and 12 bases lay in between. The CDR3 is made up of 13 amino acids. The CDR3 loop reads CASSVSYSYEQYF. CDR3 bases: TGTGCCAGCAGCGTCTCATACAGTTACGAGCAGTACTTC.

This clonotype is medium-sized within its sample. This chain connects TRBV19 to TRBJ2-7, with D perhaps TRBD2 (6 bases). V was shortened by 3 bases and J by 3 bases, with 12 bases between the two germline ends. The CDR3 sequence is 14 residues long. CDR1 is LNHDA, CDR2 SQIVND, per germline (reference sequence). CDR3 coding DNA: TGTGCCAGTAGTATTGGAGGGAAAGACTACGAGCAGTACTTC. Translating it yields CASSIGGKDYEQYF.

The genes are TRBV11-3 and TRBJ2-7, with D tentatively TRBD1 (6 bases). The V gene's germline CDR1 is SGHNT and CDR2 YENEEA. V gave up 2 bases and J gave up 7 bases, with 12 bases separating them. The CDR3 extends over 13 amino acids. CDR3 bases: TGTGCCAGCAGCTTATCAGGGGTGGAAGAGCAGTACTTC. It yields the protein CASSLSGVEEQYF.

This chain uses TRBV19 with TRBJ1-1; 8 bases are shared with TRBD1. The junction had 4 bases not matched to a gene; V was cut back by 3 bases and J by 1 base. This CDR3 comprises 15 residues. Germline loops: CDR1 LNHDA, CDR2 SQIVND (reference sequence). The CDR3 region is CASSIGGQANTEAFF. Written as DNA, the CDR3 is TGTGCCAGTAGTATTGGGGGACAGGCGAACACTGAAGCTTTCTTT.

The CDR3 reads CSVFPSVLNYGYTF. CDR3 sequence (DNA): TGCAGCGTTTTTCCGTCAGTACTTAACTATGGCTACACCTTC. The V gene is TRBV29-1, the J gene TRBJ1-2; no clear D gene. V lost 5 bases and J lost 1, with 14 bases in between. The germline CDR1 and CDR2 sequences are SQVTM and ANQGSEA. The CDR3 has 14 amino acids.

The chain joins TRBV24-1 to TRBJ1-2, with TRBD1 identical over 8 bases. The germline gives CDR1 KGHDR, CDR2 SFDVKD. The CDR3 is made up of 15 amino acids. With 3 bases clipped from V and 3 bases from J, the junction kept 5 bases outside the gene matches. CDR3 residues: CATSDGTGGDYGYTF. DNA for the CDR3: TGTGCCACCAGTGATGGGACAGGAGGGGACTATGGCTACACCTTC.

The chain uses TRBV11-2 and TRBJ2-3; D is perhaps TRBD2 (6 bases). The V end was cut by 4 bases, the J end by 0 bases, with 11 bases between. Germline V gene sequence: CDR1 SGHAT, CDR2 FQNNGV. There are 15 residues in the CDR3. The CDR3 DNA sequence: TGTGCCAGCAGCTCTGAGGACTATAGCACAGATACGCAGTATTTT. Protein: CASSSEDYSTDTQYF.

This clonotype has a count of ten or more. The V and J genes are TRBV11-2 and TRBJ1-2, with D possibly TRBD1 on 6 matching bases. Germline V gene lookup returns CDR1 SGHAT and CDR2 FQNNGV. The V end was cut by 5 bases, the J end by 8 bases, with 15 bases between. The CDR3 has 13 residues. The CDR3: CASSETGLGGYTF. CDR3 nucleotides: TGTGCCAGCAGCGAGACAGGCCTGGGCGGCTACACCTTC.